The clone carrying this T cell receptor (beta chain) was detected many times. What it recognizes is unknown. The ends were cut back, 8 bases at V and 3 bases at J, with 10 bases in the middle. The germline V gene encodes CDR1 MNHNY and CDR2 SVGAGI (reference sequence). This CDR3 is built from 12 residues. Attachment of unique molecular identifiers was made to individual cDNA molecules. TCRdb passed the 5' RACE reads through MiXCR, listing each CDR3 protein once. Among more than 65,000 distinct CDR3 sequences, more than 10% were seen once, and the ten largest hold about 1%. The data originate from a study of early T cells in non-severe SARS-CoV-2 infection. Study as a whole: The chains were unpaired, and the sequenced material was bulk RNA from unsorted whole blood. Broader study findings: VDJdb matching, biased toward anti-spike CD8 responses, missed private and CD4 specificities.

The chain combines TRBV6-6 with TRBJ1-1; D not certain. The sample taken for sequencing was whole blood. The clonotype comes from an adult who was a healthcare worker with PCR-confirmed SARS-CoV-2 infection or an uninfected control (not recorded which). The CDR3 sequence is CASDAGDTEAFF. The CDR3 nucleotides are TGTGCCAGCGATGCGGGAGACACTGAAGCTTTCTTT.